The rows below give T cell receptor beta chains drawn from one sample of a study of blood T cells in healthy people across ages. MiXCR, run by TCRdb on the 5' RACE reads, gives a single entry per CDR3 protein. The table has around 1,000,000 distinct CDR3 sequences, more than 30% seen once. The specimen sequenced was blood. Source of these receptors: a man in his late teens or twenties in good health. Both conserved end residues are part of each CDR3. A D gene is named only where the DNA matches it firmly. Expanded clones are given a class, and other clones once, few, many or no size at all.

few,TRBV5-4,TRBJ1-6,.,CASSLDWRETYNSPLHF,TGTGCCAGCAGCTTGGATTGGAGGGAGACCTATAATTCACCCCTCCACTTT
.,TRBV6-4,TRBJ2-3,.,CASSDRANTQYF,TGTGCCAGCAGTGACAGAGCAAATACGCAGTATTTT
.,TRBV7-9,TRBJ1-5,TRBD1,CASSRSGQGASNQPQHF,TGTGCCAGCAGCCGCTCTGGACAGGGGGCTAGCAATCAGCCCCAGCATTTT
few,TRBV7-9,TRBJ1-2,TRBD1,CASSFGQAAVRYGYTF,TGTGCCAGCAGCTTCGGACAGGCAGCAGTTCGGTATGGCTACACCTTC
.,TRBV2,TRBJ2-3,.,CASSEGPVVSDTQYF,TGTGCCAGCAGTGAAGGCCCGGTAGTGTCGGATACGCAGTATTTT
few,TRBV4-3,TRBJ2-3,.,CASSQAERDTQYF,TGCGCCAGCAGCCAAGCAGAAAGGGATACGCAGTATTTT
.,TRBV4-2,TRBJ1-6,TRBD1,CASSPEGQGGSPLHF,TGTGCCAGCAGCCCCGAGGGACAGGGAGGTTCACCCCTCCACTTT
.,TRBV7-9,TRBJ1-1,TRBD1,CASSFEGAETEAFF,TGTGCCAGCAGCTTTGAGGGGGCAGAGACTGAAGCTTTCTTT
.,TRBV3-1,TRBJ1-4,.,CASSQVGAANEKLFF,TGTGCCAGCAGCCAAGTTGGGGCAGCTAATGAAAAACTGTTTTTT
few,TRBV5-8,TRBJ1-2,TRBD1,CASSGQGQHGYTF,TGTGCCAGCAGCGGACAGGGTCAGCATGGCTACACCTTC